The TCR beta chain under discussion was sequenced for a study of blood T cell repertoires in COVID-19. The overall study: Whether acute or convalescent, the COVID-19 samples came from the United States, Italy and Spain. The analysed material was cDNA or gDNA that came from T cells, B-cell-depleted T cells, or PBMCs.

Trimming at V came to 0 bases and at J to 2 bases, leaving 15 bases not matched to a gene. The CDR3 has 20 amino acids. Germline V gene sequence: CDR1 SGHRS, CDR2 YFSETQ. In the study's own analysis: Nucleated cell number was recorded as an estimate derived from reference gene primer amplification. Data came from immunoSEQ multiplex PCR; TCRdb stores just in-frame clones and leaves some out. Clone size and V and J calls were adopted from that table, with D and trimming inferred from the DNA. This table has 40,000 to 55,000 clones, more than 85% appearing once. The V call is TRBV5-1, the J call TRBJ1-3, with TRBD1 identical over 9 bases. Sample: peripheral blood. The receptor's source is a woman older than 75 with acute or convalescent COVID-19. The CDR3 reads CASSLGAGTGRSIAGNTIYF. The CDR3 region has the DNA TGCGCCAGCAGCTTGGGCGCCGGGACAGGGCGATCTATCGCTGGAAACACCATATATTTT.